Listed here are 4 T cell receptor beta chains from one sample, sequenced in a study of control samples from healthy donors and cancer patients. The repertoire was sequenced with immunoSEQ multiplex PCR; TCRdb's copy has only in-frame clones and lacks some. Of more than 100,000 clones in the sample, roughly 90% were seen once. The sequenced sample was blood. The receptors were sampled from a woman aged 18-35 years in good health.

The rearrangement uses TRBV7-2 and TRBJ1-1, with 8 bases identical to TRBD1. This CDR3 contains 14 residues. In germline, CDR1 is SGHTA, CDR2 FQGNSA. V was clipped by 5 bases and J by 10 bases; unmatched bases: 12. CDR3 coding DNA: TGTGCCAGCAGCCCTCAGGGACAGGTCGTTTCAGCTTTCTTT. Its protein is CASSPQGQVVSAFF.

The V and J genes are TRBV5-4 and TRBJ2-1, with D possibly TRBD1 on 7 matching bases. Germline CDR1 and CDR2: SGHNT and YYREEE (reference sequence). CDR3 length equals 14 residues. The V end was cut by 5 bases, the J end by 5 bases, with 14 bases between. In nucleotides, the CDR3 is TGTGCCAGCAGTCCCAGGGGGGATCACAATGAGCAGTTCTTC. Its translation is CASSPRGDHNEQFF.

V and J are TRBV24-1 and TRBJ2-7; D not resolved. The CDR3 totals 13 residues. V dropped 0 bases and J dropped 5 bases, with 7 bases sitting between them. CDR1 is KGHDR and CDR2 is SFDVKD in the germline V gene. The DNA of the CDR3 is TGTGCCACCAGTGATTTGAATAGGAACGAGCAGTACTTC. Amino acids: CATSDLNRNEQYF.

The V and J genes are TRBV19 and TRBJ2-5; D is perhaps TRBD1 (6 bases). CDR3 length equals 15 residues. Germline V lookup: CDR1 LNHDA, CDR2 SQIVND (reference sequence). The ends were cut back, 4 bases at V and 1 base at J, with 13 bases in the middle. CDR3 bases: TGTGCCAGTAGTAGGGGCAGGGGAGCCCAAGAGACCCAGTACTTC. It yields the protein CASSRGRGAQETQYF.